Below, 2 T cell receptor beta chains from the same sample are listed, as sequenced in a study of blood T cells in healthy people across ages. Combining a sample-barcoded 5' primer with a J-beta primer mix, a second PCR ran for roughly 7 to 12 cycles. TCRdb independently ran MiXCR on the 5' RACE reads; one entry per CDR3 protein. The repertoire holds roughly 800,000 distinct CDR3 sequences, with roughly 25% as singletons. The same specimen was also included in a second study, on T cells of mothers and their children.

The sample taken for sequencing was blood. All receptors come from a boy younger than 18 in good health.

This chain joins TRBV5-1 and TRBJ1-2, with 9 bases matching TRBD1. Germline CDR1 SGHRS, CDR2 YFSETQ. V shed 7 bases, J shed 4 bases, and the junction held 8 bases outside the gene matches. The CDR3 consists of 14 residues. CDR3 sequence: CASRQQGAAYGYTF. The CDR3 DNA is TGCGCCAGCCGCCAACAGGGGGCTGCCTATGGCTACACCTTC.

The rearrangement uses TRBV28 and TRBJ2-7; the D gene could be TRBD1 or TRBD2 (5 bases each). CDR1 MDHEN and CDR2 SYDVKM come from the germline V gene. V lost 2 bases to trimming and J lost 0 bases, with 14 bases between them. The CDR3 extends over 16 amino acids. The CDR3 protein is CASSLRGGRISYEQYF. DNA for the CDR3: TGTGCCAGCAGTTTACGGGGCGGGCGTATCTCCTACGAGCAGTACTTC.